These 27 T cell receptor beta chains came from one sample sequenced in a study of T cell changes during pregnancy in multiple sclerosis. Generated by immunoSEQ multiplex PCR, the TCRdb table keeps only in-frame clones and is missing some. The top ten clones hold 12% of a sample with about 13,000 clones, about nine tenths of them seen once. The source material was CD8+ T cells from peripheral blood mononuclear cells, sampled after pregnancy. The origin of the receptors is a female donor in good health, enrolled as a control in a pregnancy study.

V usage is TRBV5-6 and J usage is TRBJ1-6, with D tentatively TRBD1 (5 bases). The CDR3 totals 14 residues. V dropped 4 bases and J dropped 10 bases, with 15 bases sitting between them. Germline-derived CDR1 and CDR2 are SGHDT and YYEEEE. CDR3 sequence: CASSPGQWGSPLHF. CDR3 nucleotide sequence: TGTGCCAGCAGCCCAGGACAATGGGGCTCACCCCTCCACTTT.

The chain couples TRBV2 to TRBJ2-2; perhaps TRBD1 as D (6 bases). The CDR3 totals 12 residues. Trimming took 11 bases from V and 1 from J, leaving 8 bases between them. Germline V CDR1 and CDR2: SNHLY, FYNNEI. CDR3 region: CAGTLNTGELFF. The CDR3 DNA sequence: TGTGCCGGGACACTGAACACCGGGGAGCTGTTTTTT. Based on the CDR3 plus reference TRBV2 and TRBJ2-2, the full variable domain is EPEVTQTPSHQVTQMGQEVILRCVPISNHLYFYWYRQILGQKVEFLVSFYNNEISEKSEIFDDQFSVERPDGSNFTLKIRSTKLEDSAMYFCAGTLNTGELFFGEGSRLTVL.

In its sample, this clone was seen once. The rearrangement joins TRBV28 to TRBJ1-3; D call uncertain. The CDR3 covers 15 residues. V lost 2 bases and J 0 bases, leaving 8 bases between the germline ends. Germline CDR1 reads MDHEN; CDR2 reads SYDVKM. The CDR3 spells CASSLQASSGNTIYF. For the CDR3, the DNA is TGTGCCAGCAGTTTACAGGCCAGCTCTGGAAACACCATATATTTT.

This chain joins TRBV6-4 and TRBJ1-5, with unresolved D. The CDR3 runs to 14 residues. The germline CDR1 and CDR2 sequences are MRHNA and SNTAGT. Trimming left V 2 bases short and J 7 bases short, with 12 bases between. Here the CDR3 reads CASSDGGGEQPQHF. As DNA, the CDR3 is TGTGCCAGCAGTGACGGAGGAGGAGAGCAGCCCCAGCATTTT.

V is TRBV5-1 and J is TRBJ2-3; a weak D match, TRBD1 (6 bases). This CDR3 comprises 15 residues. The ends were cut back, 0 bases at V and 5 bases at J, with 13 bases in the middle. Germline assignment: CDR1 SGHRS and CDR2 YFSETQ. CDR3 protein: CASSLAQGGIDTQYF. CDR3 DNA sequence: TGCGCCAGCAGCTTGGCGCAAGGGGGTATAGATACGCAGTATTTT.

This clone appeared once. The chain employs TRBV5-6 and TRBJ1-1, with TRBD1 identical over 9 bases. This CDR3 has 16 residues. J gave up 1 base and V 4 bases, and 8 bases lay outside the gene matches. Germline V CDR1 and CDR2: SGHDT, YYEEEE. CDR3 in amino acids: CASSTGTGKTNTEAFF. The CDR3 region has the DNA TGTGCCAGCAGCACCGGGACAGGGAAGACGAACACTGAAGCTTTCTTT.

This clone was counted between two and nine times. This chain links TRBV4-3 with TRBJ1-1, with 9 bases lining up with TRBD1. The CDR3 consists of 16 residues. Germline V gene lookup returns CDR1 LGHNA and CDR2 YSLEER. Trimming cost V 0 bases and J 3 bases; bases outside gene matches: 5. The CDR3 DNA reads TGCGCCAGCAGCCAAGATCTCCGACAGGGGGACACTGAAGCTTTCTTT. Encoded protein: CASSQDLRQGDTEAFF.

The chain joins TRBV15 to TRBJ1-4; D gene ambiguous. The germline V gene has CDR1 LNHNV and CDR2 YYDKDF (reference sequence). This CDR3 spans 15 amino acids. Trimming removed 1 base from V and 12 bases from J, with 18 bases in between. CDR3 residues: CATSRVRSGSTELFF. As DNA, the CDR3 is TGTGCCACCAGCAGAGTACGGTCGGGGTCCACGGAACTGTTTTTT.

This sequence joins TRBV5-1 and TRBJ1-2, with 10 bases matching TRBD1. Germline V gene data show CDR1 as SGHRS and CDR2 as YFSETQ. With V trimmed by 4 bases and J by 0 bases, 12 bases remained unmatched. CDR3 length: 18 residues. The DNA of the CDR3 is TGCGCCAGCAGCCCATCTGGACAGGGGGGTAATCCTAACTATGGCTACACCTTC. Protein sequence: CASSPSGQGGNPNYGYTF.

The V and J genes are TRBV2 and TRBJ2-7, with 11 bases aligning to TRBD2. Germline lookup yields CDR1 SNHLY and CDR2 FYNNEI. The V gene end was trimmed by 11 bases and the J gene end by 3 bases; junction bases not matched to a gene: 3. This CDR3 spans 12 amino acids. CDR3 nucleotide sequence: TGTGCCGCGGGACTAGCGGACTACGAGCAGTACTTC. Translating gives CAAGLADYEQYF.

This chain connects TRBV9 to TRBJ1-1; 7 bases are shared with TRBD1. J was trimmed by 4 bases and V by 3 bases; bases with no gene match: 6. Per germline, CDR1 SGDLS and CDR2 YYNGEE. This CDR3 is built from 14 residues. CDR3 amino acids: CASSAGDSSTEAFF. The CDR3 DNA sequence: TGTGCCAGCAGCGCTGGGGACAGTAGCACTGAAGCTTTCTTT.

V usage is TRBV15 and J usage is TRBJ1-4; 9 bases agree with TRBD1. This CDR3 has 17 residues. Germline V CDR1 and CDR2: LNHNV, YYDKDF (reference sequence). With 2 bases clipped from V and 6 bases from J, the junction kept 10 bases outside the gene matches. In nucleotides, the CDR3 is TGTGCCACCAGCAGACTGGAGACCGGGACAGGGTATGAAAAACTGTTTTTT. This codes for CATSRLETGTGYEKLFF.

The rearrangement links TRBV7-9 to TRBJ2-3, with D perhaps TRBD2 (6 bases). The CDR3 has 15 residues. Germline CDR1 reads SEHNR; CDR2 reads FQNEAQ (reference sequence). The V end lost 7 bases, the J end lost 8 bases, and 22 bases lay between the germline ends. The CDR3: CASTREPPPHGTQYF. The CDR3 nucleotides read TGTGCCAGCACTCGGGAGCCCCCTCCACATGGTACGCAGTATTTT.

This rearrangement joins TRBV1 to TRBJ2-3; TRBD2 is taken as the D call from the table, unchecked against the DNA. TRBV1 is a pseudogene segment. The CDR3 loop spans 16 amino acids. CDR3 loop: CTSSQDRRGSTDTQYF. DNA for the CDR3: TGCACCAGCAGCCAAGATAGGCGGGGGTCCACAGATACGCAGTATTTT.

The V gene is TRBV19, the J gene TRBJ1-6, with 7 bases that match TRBD1. Germline CDR1 LNHDA, CDR2 SQIVND (reference sequence). The length of the CDR3 is 15 residues. The V gene end was trimmed by 5 bases and the J gene end by 9 bases; junction bases not matched to a gene: 10. CDR3 sequence: CASSARRGPVSPLHF. In DNA, the CDR3 is TGTGCCAGTAGTGCTAGGAGGGGGCCGGTTTCACCCCTCCACTTT.

As to this clone: The sample holds other DNA sequences that translate to the same CDR3. The chain has TRBV6-1 and TRBJ2-5, with 12 bases aligning to TRBD2. V gave up 2 bases and J gave up 5 bases; unmatched junction bases: 3. The CDR3 spans 15 residues. Germline CDR1 reads MNHNS; CDR2 reads SASEGT. The CDR3 DNA is TGTGCCAGCAGTGAACTAGCGGGGGGGCCGGAGACCCAGTACTTC. Translated: CASSELAGGPETQYF.

This chain links TRBV27 with TRBJ2-7; 7 bases line up with TRBD1. Germline CDR1 is MNHEY and CDR2 is SMNVEV (reference sequence). The V gene end was trimmed by 4 bases and the J gene end by 5 bases; junction bases not matched to a gene: 8. The CDR3 sequence is 14 residues long. The CDR3 is CASSSTGEIHEQYF. The CDR3 DNA is TGTGCCAGCAGTTCCACAGGGGAGATCCACGAGCAGTACTTC.

This chain joins TRBV29-1 and TRBJ2-2; D is undetermined. The V and J ends lost 7 bases and 3 bases respectively, with 9 bases between them. Germline CDR1 SQVTM, CDR2 ANQGSEA. The length of the CDR3 is 12 residues. CDR3 DNA sequence: TGCAGCGCCCGACTGGACACCGGGGAGCTGTTTTTT. Translated, it gives CSARLDTGELFF.

This chain connects TRBV4-1 to TRBJ1-6; TRBD1 matches 10 bases. The CDR3 contains 15 residues. CDR1 MGHRA and CDR2 YSYEKL come from the germline V gene. After removal of 3 bases from V and 8 bases from J, the junction contained 4 bases not matched to a gene. The CDR3, as DNA: TGCGCCAGCAGCCAGGGGGACAGGGGAGATTCACCCCTCCACTTT. Protein: CASSQGDRGDSPLHF.

The chain combines TRBV11-3 with TRBJ1-2; 8 bases fit TRBD1. Losses at the gene ends were 4 bases for V and 4 bases for J; bases not matched to a gene: 2. The CDR3 has 13 residues. Looked up from germline, CDR1 is SGHNT and CDR2 is YENEEA. The DNA of the CDR3 is TGTGCCAGCAGCTATACAGGGGGCTATGGCTACACCTTC. Protein product: CASSYTGGYGYTF. Filled out from reference TRBV11-3 and TRBJ1-2, the complete variable domain reads EAGVVQSPRYKIIEKKQPVAFWCNPISGHNTLYWYLQNLGQGPELLIRYENEEAVDDSQLPKDRFSAERLKGVDSTLKIQPAELGDSAVYLCASSYTGGYGYTFGSGTRLTVV.

The chain recombines TRBV27 with TRBJ1-5; no clear D. The CDR3 runs 12 residues. Germline-derived CDR1 and CDR2 are MNHEY and SMNVEV (reference sequence). Trimming removed 5 bases from V and 6 bases from J, with 8 bases in between. CDR3 bases: TGTGCCAGCAGTGGCGGTAGTCAGCCCCAGCATTTT. Its protein product is CASSGGSQPQHF.

The genes are TRBV28 and TRBJ2-5; 7 bases fit TRBD2. CDR3 length: 15 residues. V lost 6 bases, J lost 5 bases, and 12 bases stayed unmatched. The V gene's germline CDR1 is MDHEN and CDR2 SYDVKM. Written as DNA, the CDR3 is TGTGCCAGCAGCATATTGGTGGGAGGGCGGGAGACCCAGTACTTC. The encoded protein is CASSILVGGRETQYF.

This CDR3 is CASSLLGGGTGNTIYF. The CDR3, as DNA: TGTGCCAGCAGTTTATTGGGCGGGGGAACTGGAAACACCATATATTTT. This chain uses TRBV28 with TRBJ1-3; a possible D gene is TRBD1 (5 bases). V shed 1 base and J shed 2 bases, with 12 bases lying between them. The germline CDR1 and CDR2 sequences are MDHEN and SYDVKM. The CDR3 has 16 amino acids.

About this clone: The same CDR3 arises from other DNA sequences in this sample as well. The chain couples TRBV6-6 to TRBJ2-3; D unresolved. Germline assignment: CDR1 MNHNY and CDR2 SVGAGI (reference sequence). This CDR3 is built from 11 residues. V was clipped by 6 bases and J by 6 bases, with 7 bases between them. The DNA for the CDR3 is TGTGCCAGCAGCCCGGGTGATACGCAGTATTTT. Translating it yields CASSPGDTQYF.

V and J are TRBV11-2 and TRBJ1-4; D is possibly TRBD1 (5 bases). This CDR3 has 16 residues. Germline CDR1 reads SGHAT; CDR2 reads FQNNGV. V lost 6 bases and J 4 bases, leaving 18 bases between the germline ends. CDR3 amino acids: CASSFRASGFNEKLFF. The CDR3 DNA is TGTGCCAGCAGTTTTAGAGCGTCAGGGTTTAATGAAAAACTGTTTTTT.

This chain joins TRBV27 and TRBJ1-3; D remains ambiguous. With 3 bases removed from V and 3 bases from J, the gap between germline ends came to 9 bases. Germline assignment: CDR1 MNHEY and CDR2 SMNVEV (reference sequence). The CDR3 runs to 14 residues. CDR3 DNA: TGTGCCAGCAGTTTCTCGGGGATTGGAAACACCATATATTTT. The encoded protein is CASSFSGIGNTIYF.

The CDR3 nucleotides are TGTGCCAGCAGCACTCAGCTAGCGCCAGGGGAGACCCAGTACTTC. Protein product: CASSTQLAPGETQYF. The rearrangement uses TRBV11-2 and TRBJ2-5; tentatively, D is TRBD2 (6 bases). This CDR3 is 15 amino acids long. V gave up 5 bases and J gave up 5 bases, with 18 bases separating them. Germline V CDR1 and CDR2: SGHAT, FQNNGV.